This T cell receptor beta chain was observed in a study of cytomegalovirus exposure and HLA in healthy donors. The study's findings and limits: Cytomegalovirus status was reportedly diagnosed by the classifier with high specificity and sensitivity. The investigators catalogued 164 TCR beta chains as cytomegalovirus-associated. Whilst most TCR sequences proved rare, a subset of public TCRs occurred across many donors. According to a subsequent analysis, TCR clusters identified in the first cohort showed a tendency to co-occur across the roughly 110 validation repertoires.

In the case of this clone: The antigen is undetermined.

Sequencing was performed with immunoSEQ multiplex PCR; in TCRdb, only in-frame clones are kept and a portion is missing. This sample has more than 200,000 clones, with about 90% found just once. With 0 bases clipped from V and 6 bases from J, the junction kept 10 bases outside the gene matches. From germline, CDR1 is LGHNA and CDR2 YNFKEQ. The CDR3 runs to 19 residues. The genes are TRBV4-2 and TRBJ2-1; 14 bases align to TRBD2. The sequenced sample consisted of PBMCs. This TCR came from a woman under 40 in good health and CMV-seronegative. CDR3: CASSQDHMYGTSGSNEQFF. The CDR3 DNA follows: TGTGCCAGCAGCCAAGACCATATGTATGGGACTAGCGGGAGCAATGAGCAGTTCTTC.